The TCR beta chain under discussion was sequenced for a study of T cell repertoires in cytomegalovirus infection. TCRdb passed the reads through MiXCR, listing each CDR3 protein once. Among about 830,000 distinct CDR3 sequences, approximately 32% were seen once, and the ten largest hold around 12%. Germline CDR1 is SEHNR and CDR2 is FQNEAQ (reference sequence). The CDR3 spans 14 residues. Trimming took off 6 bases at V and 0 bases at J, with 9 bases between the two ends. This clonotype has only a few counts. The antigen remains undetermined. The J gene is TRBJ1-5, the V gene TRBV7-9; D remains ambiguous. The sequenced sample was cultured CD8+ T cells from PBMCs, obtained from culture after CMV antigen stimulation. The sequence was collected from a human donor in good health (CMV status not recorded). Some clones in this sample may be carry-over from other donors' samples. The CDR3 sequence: CASSLTFSNQPQHF. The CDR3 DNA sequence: TGTGCCAGCAGTTTAACATTTAGCAATCAGCCCCAGCATTTT.